The 19 T cell receptor beta chains below all came from one sample that was sequenced in a study of vaccination effects on CD4 cells after COVID-19. Sequencing in the ViraFEST assay came after antigen-specific CD4+ T cells had been expanded with viral peptide pools, which were used to stimulate PBMC. On day 10 of culture, CD4+ T cells were separated out. The participants, recipients of two vaccine doses, got either BNT162b2 or mRNA-1273. Data came from immunoSEQ multiplex PCR; TCRdb stores just in-frame clones and leaves some out. There are 20,000 or so clones in the sample; 60% to 80% occur only once, and around 8.4% lies in the top ten. Their specific antigens are unknown. Material: CD4+ T cells from PBMCs cultured with HCoV-229E spike peptides, obtained after COVID-19 vaccination. These receptors all come from a human donor who received a COVID-19 vaccine.

The chain recombines TRBV15 with TRBJ1-2; D may be TRBD1 (5 bases). This CDR3 region has 13 residues. V lost 8 bases to trimming and J lost 7 bases, with 17 bases between them. CDR1 LNHNV and CDR2 YYDKDF come from the germline V gene (reference sequence). CDR3 region: CATYSGGEAGYTF. In nucleotides, the CDR3 is TGTGCCACCTACAGCGGGGGGGAGGCTGGCTACACCTTC.

The V and J genes are TRBV29-1 and TRBJ1-1; the match to TRBD1 covers 7 bases. The V and J ends lost 4 bases and 2 bases, in that order; junction bases with no gene match: 4. Germline loops: CDR1 SQVTM, CDR2 ANQGSEA. The length of the CDR3 is 13 residues. DNA for the CDR3: TGCAGCGTTGCACAGGGGTTCAACACTGAAGCTTTCTTT. It specifies CSVAQGFNTEAFF.

This clone has just one count. The rearrangement uses TRBV12-3 or TRBV12-4 and TRBJ1-2; TRBD1 might be the D (6 bases). Trimming pared 5 bases from V and 7 bases from J, leaving 14 bases between. The CDR3 is 13 residues long. Written as DNA, the CDR3 is TGTGCCAGCAGTCCCGAACAGGGAACTGGCTACACCTTC. As protein: CASSPEQGTGYTF.

The chain employs TRBV11-2 and TRBJ1-1; TRBD1 agrees at 7 bases. V lost 0 bases, J lost 11 bases, and 12 bases stayed unmatched. Germline V gene lookup returns CDR1 SGHAT and CDR2 FQNNGV. The CDR3 covers 15 residues. CDR3 coding DNA: TGTGCCAGCAGCTTAGAGGGGTCGGGACAGCCTGGGGCTTTCTTT. Translating it yields CASSLEGSGQPGAFF.

The V and J genes are TRBV4-1 and TRBJ1-1, with TRBD1 matching over 8 bases. The CDR3 length is 17 residues. V shed 4 bases, J shed 0 bases, and the junction held 10 bases outside the gene matches. Germline loops: CDR1 MGHRA, CDR2 YSYEKL. Here the CDR3 reads CASSLQGGGLMNTEAFF. CDR3 nucleotides: TGCGCCAGCAGCCTACAGGGGGGAGGCCTAATGAACACTGAAGCTTTCTTT.

This clone was observed a handful of times. This chain links TRBV19 with TRBJ1-3, with D possibly matching TRBD1 (5 bases). V was trimmed by 4 bases and J by 2 bases, leaving 15 bases between them. The CDR3 length is 16 residues. Germline V gives CDR1 LNHDA, CDR2 SQIVND (reference sequence). The CDR3 loop reads CASSTGPGSTGNTIYF. In nucleotides, the CDR3 is TGTGCCAGTAGTACCGGACCAGGGTCCACTGGAAACACCATATATTTT.

The chain combines TRBV24-1 with TRBJ1-2, with 7 bases aligning to TRBD1. The CDR3 consists of 15 residues. Germline V gene data show CDR1 as KGHDR and CDR2 as SFDVKD. V lost 0 bases, J lost 7 bases, and 7 bases stayed unmatched. The CDR3 loop is CATSDLVKTGLGYTF. CDR3 DNA: TGTGCCACCAGTGATTTGGTTAAGACAGGGCTTGGCTACACCTTC.

This chain joins TRBV7-6 and TRBJ2-1; 11 bases map to TRBD2. The CDR3 has 17 amino acids. The germline CDR1 and CDR2 sequences are SGHVS and FNYEAQ. V was clipped by 5 bases and J by 6 bases; unmatched bases: 12. This chain's CDR3 is CASSPYETSGSRNEQFF. The CDR3 coding sequence is TGTGCCAGCAGCCCATACGAAACTAGCGGGAGTCGCAATGAGCAGTTCTTC.

The V gene is TRBV11-2, the J gene TRBJ2-3; the D is unclear. In germline, CDR1 is SGHAT, CDR2 FQNNGV. The CDR3 has 14 amino acids. The V end lost 0 bases, the J end lost 1 base, and 5 bases lay between the germline ends. Written as DNA, the CDR3 is TGTGCCAGCAGCTTAGATCCCGGCACAGATACGCAGTATTTT. Translating it yields CASSLDPGTDTQYF.

This CDR3 is CASSQINTGELFF. The CDR3 nucleotides read TGTGCCAGCAGCCAGATAAACACCGGGGAGCTGTTTTTT. This chain joins TRBV3-1 (or the pseudogene TRBV3-2) and TRBJ2-2; D not resolved. The CDR3 loop spans 13 amino acids. V was shortened by 3 bases and J by 2 bases, with 4 bases between the two germline ends. The germline V gene encodes CDR1 LGHDT and CDR2 YNNKEL (reference sequence).

The gene calls are TRBV18 and TRBJ2-5; D is possibly TRBD2 (5 bases). The CDR3 sequence is 13 residues long. V was cut by 3 bases and J by 0 bases, with 5 bases left in between. Germline loops: CDR1 KGHSH, CDR2 LQKENI. Here the CDR3 reads CASSPDYQETQYF. The CDR3, as DNA: TGTGCCAGCTCACCGGACTACCAAGAGACCCAGTACTTC.

This chain uses TRBV5-4 with TRBJ2-5; 8 bases fit TRBD1. Trimming took 4 bases from V and 5 from J; bases not matched to a gene: 13. The germline gives CDR1 SGHNT, CDR2 YYREEE (reference sequence). CDR3 length: 16 amino acids. DNA for the CDR3: TGTGCCAGCAGCCAGGCGGGGCAGGGGGCGGGGGAGACCCAGTACTTC. Protein: CASSQAGQGAGETQYF.

The V gene is TRBV4-2, the J gene TRBJ2-7, with D possibly matching TRBD2 (5 bases). V lost 0 bases and J lost 1, with 10 bases in between. Germline V gene sequence: CDR1 LGHNA, CDR2 YNFKEQ. CDR3 length: 15 residues. The CDR3 bases are TGTGCCAGCAGCCAAGATCTCGGGATGTCCTACGAGCAGTACTTC. It translates to CASSQDLGMSYEQYF.

In this sample, this clone turned up a few times. The chain has TRBV29-1 and TRBJ2-3; tentative D call: TRBD2 (6 bases). From germline, CDR1 is SQVTM and CDR2 ANQGSEA. The V gene lost 5 bases and the J gene lost 4 bases, with 16 bases spanning the gap. This CDR3 is built from 14 residues. CDR3 amino acids: CSVNVGGVSDTQYF. CDR3 nucleotide sequence: TGCAGCGTTAATGTCGGGGGAGTGTCAGATACGCAGTATTTT.

The chain has TRBV19 and TRBJ1-1, with no clear D. The CDR3 runs 13 residues. Trimming took 3 bases from V and 11 from J, leaving 16 bases between them. The V gene's germline CDR1 is LNHDA and CDR2 SQIVND (reference sequence). CDR3 sequence reads: CASSILTQSRAFF. CDR3 DNA: TGTGCCAGTAGTATTTTGACCCAGTCTAGGGCTTTCTTT.

In the case of this clone: Mismatch with germline at one junction end may stem from a read error. V gene TRBV19 combines with J gene TRBJ2-1; a weak D match, TRBD1 (6 bases). The CDR3 loop spans 14 amino acids. Germline loops: CDR1 LNHDA, CDR2 SQIVND (reference sequence). The CDR3 region has the DNA TGTGCCAGTAAACAGGGTCTGGGTTACAGTGAGCAGTTCTTC. Residues: CASKQGLGYSEQFF.

This clone was found once. The rearrangement uses TRBV14 and TRBJ2-5; 8 bases are shared with TRBD2. The junction had 9 bases not matched to a gene; V was cut back by 4 bases and J by 5 bases. CDR3 size: 15 residues. Germline CDR1 reads SGHDN; CDR2 reads FVKESK. CDR3 region: CASSLWTSSGETQYF. The CDR3 DNA follows: TGTGCCAGCAGCCTCTGGACTAGCTCCGGGGAGACCCAGTACTTC.

CDR3 DNA: TGTGCCAGCAGCCAAGATTTTCAGGGGACCTATGGCTACACCTTC. Translated, it gives CASSQDFQGTYGYTF. The J gene is TRBJ1-2, the V gene TRBV3-1 (or the pseudogene TRBV3-2), with a weak D call TRBD1 (6 bases). The germline V gene has CDR1 LGHDT and CDR2 YNNKEL (reference sequence). The CDR3 has 15 amino acids. V was cut by 0 bases and J by 4 bases, with 12 bases left in between.

The chain employs TRBV10-2 and TRBJ2-7; 7 bases are a match to TRBD2. After removal of 3 bases from V and 2 bases from J, the junction contained 7 bases not matched to a gene. Germline V gene data show CDR1 as WSHSY and CDR2 as SAAADI. The CDR3 has 15 amino acids. DNA of the CDR3: TGCGCCAGCAGTGAATTAGGACTAGTCGCCTACGAGCAGTACTTC. It is translated as CASSELGLVAYEQYF.